A selection of T cell receptor beta chains follows, all from one sample in a study of blood T cell repertoires in COVID-19. Produced via immunoSEQ multiplex PCR; TCRdb's table is partial and in-frame only. The repertoire has about 180,000 clones, around 88% of them found once; the top ten carry 3.5% to 5%. The sample consisted of peripheral blood. The receptor source for this set is a woman in her thirties with acute or convalescent COVID-19. Both conserved end residues are part of each CDR3. D genes are given only for firm matches. Size is omitted from some rows. Given values are once, few, many or a class for expanded clones.

V: TRBV6-1; D: -; J: TRBJ1-1; size: -; DNA: TGTGCCAGCAGTGAATCTTTGAGGGAAGAAGCTTTCTTT; CDR3: CASSESLREEAFF
V: TRBV7-9; D: -; J: TRBJ1-4; size: once; DNA: TGTGCCAGCAGCATCTGGGGGGGAGGACTGTTTTTT; CDR3: CASSIWGGGLFF
V: TRBV4-2; D: TRBD2; J: TRBJ2-1; size: -; DNA: TGTGCCAGCAGCCAAGACTTTGGGACTAGTAGGTATGAGCAGTTCTTC; CDR3: CASSQDFGTSRYEQFF
V: TRBV11-1; D: -; J: TRBJ1-1; size: -; DNA: TGTGCCAGCAGCTTAGGAGGCGTTGAAGCTTTCTTT; CDR3: CASSLGGVEAFF
V: TRBV18; D: -; J: TRBJ2-5; size: -; DNA: TGTGCCAGCTCACGTGGACTTGCGGAGACCCAGTACTTC; CDR3: CASSRGLAETQYF
V: TRBV5-1; D: TRBD2; J: TRBJ2-7; size: -; DNA: TGCGCCAGCAGGGGGCGGGGGTCCGAGCAGTACTTC; CDR3: CASRGRGSEQYF
V: TRBV5-4; D: -; J: TRBJ1-1; size: once; DNA: TGTGCCAGCAGCTTCGGCGGGATGGACACTGAAGCTTTCTTT; CDR3: CASSFGGMDTEAFF
V: TRBV4-1; D: -; J: TRBJ1-4; size: once; DNA: TGCGCCAGCAGCCGTTTGGTGGACAGCCAAGGTGAAAAACTGTTTTTT; CDR3: CASSRLVDSQGEKLFF
V: TRBV2; D: -; J: TRBJ2-2; size: -; DNA: TGTGCCAGCAGTGAACTGGTGCGAACCGGGGAGCTGTTTTTT; CDR3: CASSELVRTGELFF
V: TRBV7-6; D: TRBD2; J: TRBJ2-5; size: -; DNA: TGTGCCAGCAGCTTGTACGGTGACGGACTAGGGAAAGAGACCCAGTACTTC; CDR3: CASSLYGDGLGKETQYF
V: TRBV7-9; D: TRBD1; J: TRBJ2-7; size: once; DNA: TGTGCCAGCCGGCCAACAGGGGGCTACGAGCAGTACTTC; CDR3: CASRPTGGYEQYF
V: TRBV6-6; D: -; J: TRBJ2-5; size: -; DNA: TGTGCCAGCAGAATTTATTACCAAGAGACCCAGTACTTC; CDR3: CASRIYYQETQYF
V: TRBV2; D: -; J: TRBJ2-3; size: -; DNA: TGTGCCAGCAGCCCGACGGAGAGCACAGATACGCAGTATTTT; CDR3: CASSPTESTDTQYF